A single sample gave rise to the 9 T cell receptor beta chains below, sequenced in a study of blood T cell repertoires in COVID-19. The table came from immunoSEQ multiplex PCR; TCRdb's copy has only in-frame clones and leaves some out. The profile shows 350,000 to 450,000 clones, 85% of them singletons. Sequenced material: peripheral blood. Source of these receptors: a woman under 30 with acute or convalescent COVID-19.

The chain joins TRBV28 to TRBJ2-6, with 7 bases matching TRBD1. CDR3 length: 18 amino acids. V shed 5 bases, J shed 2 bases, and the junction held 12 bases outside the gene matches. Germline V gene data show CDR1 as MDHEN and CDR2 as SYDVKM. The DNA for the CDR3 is TGTGCCAGCAGTCCGCGACAGGGAGTCGTCGCTGGGGCCAACGTCCTGACTTTC. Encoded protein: CASSPRQGVVAGANVLTF.

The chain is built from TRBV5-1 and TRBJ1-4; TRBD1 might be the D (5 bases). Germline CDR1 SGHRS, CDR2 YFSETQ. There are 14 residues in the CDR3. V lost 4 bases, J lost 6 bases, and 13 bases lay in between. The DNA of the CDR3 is TGCGCCAGCAGCCACCGGGGGGTCGATGAAAAACTGTTTTTT. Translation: CASSHRGVDEKLFF.

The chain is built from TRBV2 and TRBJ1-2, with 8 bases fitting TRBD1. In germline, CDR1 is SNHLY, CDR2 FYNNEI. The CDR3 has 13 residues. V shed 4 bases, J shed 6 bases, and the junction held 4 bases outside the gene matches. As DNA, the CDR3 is TGTGCCAGCAGTGGCCAGACAGGGGATGGCTACACCTTC. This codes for CASSGQTGDGYTF. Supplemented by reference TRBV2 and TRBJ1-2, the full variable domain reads EPEVTQTPSHQVTQMGQEVILRCVPISNHLYFYWYRQILGQKVEFLVSFYNNEISEKSEIFDDQFSVERPDGSNFTLKIRSTKLEDSAMYFCASSGQTGDGYTFGSGTRLTVV.

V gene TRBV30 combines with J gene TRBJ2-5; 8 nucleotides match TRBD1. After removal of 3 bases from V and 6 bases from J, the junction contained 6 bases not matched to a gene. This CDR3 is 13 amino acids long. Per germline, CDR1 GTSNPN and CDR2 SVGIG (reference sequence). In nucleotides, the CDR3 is TGTGCCTGGAGCGTGGACAGGGTAAAGACCCAGTACTTC. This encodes CAWSVDRVKTQYF.

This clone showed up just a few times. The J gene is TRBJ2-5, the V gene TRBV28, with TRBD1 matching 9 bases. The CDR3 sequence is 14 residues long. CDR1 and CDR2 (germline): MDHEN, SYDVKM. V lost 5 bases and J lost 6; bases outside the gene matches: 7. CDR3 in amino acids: CASSPTGGGKTQYF. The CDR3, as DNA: TGTGCCAGCAGTCCAACAGGGGGCGGAAAGACCCAGTACTTC.

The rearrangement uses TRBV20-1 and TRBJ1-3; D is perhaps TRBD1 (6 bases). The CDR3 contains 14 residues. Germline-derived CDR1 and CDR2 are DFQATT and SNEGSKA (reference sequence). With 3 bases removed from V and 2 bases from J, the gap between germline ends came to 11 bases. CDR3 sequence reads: CSASPQGPGNTIYF. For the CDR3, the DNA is TGCAGTGCTAGTCCACAGGGTCCTGGAAACACCATATATTTT.

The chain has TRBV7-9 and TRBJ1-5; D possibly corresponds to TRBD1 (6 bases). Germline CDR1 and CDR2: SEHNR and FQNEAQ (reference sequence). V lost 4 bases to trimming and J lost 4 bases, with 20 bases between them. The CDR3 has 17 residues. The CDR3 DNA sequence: TGTGCCAGCAGCTCTACCCGGGTGTCAGGGGTTAATCAGCCCCAGCATTTT. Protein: CASSSTRVSGVNQPQHF. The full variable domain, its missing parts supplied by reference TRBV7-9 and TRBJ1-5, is DTGVSQNPRHKITKRGQNVTFRCDPISEHNRLYWYRQTLGQGPEFLTYFQNEAQLEKSRLLSDRFSAERPKGSFSTLEIQRTEQGDSAMYLCASSSTRVSGVNQPQHFGDGTRLSIL.

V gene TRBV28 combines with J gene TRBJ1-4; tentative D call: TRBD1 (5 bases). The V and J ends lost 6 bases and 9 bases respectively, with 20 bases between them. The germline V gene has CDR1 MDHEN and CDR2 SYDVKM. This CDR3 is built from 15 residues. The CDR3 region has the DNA TGTGCCAGCAGCCGTGAGGACATTAGGGTGCAAAAACTGTTTTTT. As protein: CASSREDIRVQKLFF.

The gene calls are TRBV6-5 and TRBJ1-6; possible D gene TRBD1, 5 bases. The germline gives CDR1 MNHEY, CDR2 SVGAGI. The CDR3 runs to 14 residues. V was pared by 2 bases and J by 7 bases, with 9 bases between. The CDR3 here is CASSYQGVNSPLHF. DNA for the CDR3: TGTGCCAGCAGTTACCAAGGGGTCAATTCACCCCTCCACTTT.